One T cell receptor (beta chain) is described in this entry. TCRdb keeps only in-frame clones here, not all; method: immunoSEQ multiplex PCR. The sample has tens of thousands of clones; approximately 88% are singletons. The sample belongs to a study of T cells in localized non-small cell lung cancer. The CDR3 runs 14 residues. From germline, CDR1 is SGHRS and CDR2 YFSETQ. The germline V and J ends were trimmed by 1 base and 5 bases, with 12 bases remaining between them. The source was peripheral blood, collected before any cancer treatment. The sequence was obtained from a man aged 40 to 69 with stage I squamous cell lung carcinoma. The chain combines TRBV5-1 with TRBJ2-5; no reliable D call. The CDR3 region has the DNA TGCGCCAGCAGCTTGTGGGGTGTTGGGGAGACCCAGTACTTC. This gives the protein CASSLWGVGETQYF.